The 30 T cell receptor beta chains in this list originate from one sample, sequenced in a study of blood T cell repertoires in COVID-19 (TCRdb year 2020). Libraries were made using the immunoSEQ multiplex PCR assay. TCRdb mirrors the immuneACCESS table, restricted to in-frame sequences. Some clones are absent from its copies; in checked studies, under half trace to an unresolved V gene, and the reason for the others is unknown. Present in this sample are 450,000 to 500,000 clones, about nine tenths of which were seen just once. The leading ten clones occupy roughly 8.5% of the sample. Sequencing input: PBMCs or T cells enriched from blood (not recorded which). The receptors derive from a woman in her sixties who had recovered from COVID-19.

CDR3 sequence reads: CASSRYAGNEKLFF. The DNA for the CDR3 is TGTGCCAGCAGCCGATACGCAGGGAATGAAAAACTGTTTTTT. This chain links TRBV4-2 with TRBJ1-4, with a weak D call TRBD1 (5 bases). Germline CDR1 is LGHNA and CDR2 is YNFKEQ. V lost 4 bases and J 5 bases, leaving 11 bases between the germline ends. The CDR3 runs 14 residues.

The chain is built from TRBV14 and TRBJ2-2; 13 bases are a match to TRBD2. The V segment lost 6 bases and the J segment 5 bases; nucleotides outside the gene matches: 9. Germline loops: CDR1 SGHDN, CDR2 FVKESK. The CDR3 has 17 amino acids. The CDR3 protein is CASRRGTSGAITGELFF. The CDR3 DNA sequence: TGTGCCAGCAGGCGGGGGACTAGCGGGGCCATAACCGGGGAGCTGTTTTTT. Drawing the rest from reference TRBV14 and TRBJ2-2, the complete variable domain is EAGVTQFPSHSVIEKGQTVTLRCDPISGHDNLYWYRRVMGKEIKFLLHFVKESKQDESGMPNNRFLAERTGGTYSTLKVQPAELEDSGVYFCASRRGTSGAITGELFFGEGSRLTVL.

The gene calls are TRBV10-3 and TRBJ2-7, with TRBD1 matching 7 bases. This CDR3 is 15 amino acids long. The germline V gene encodes CDR1 ENHRY and CDR2 SYGVKD. The V gene end was trimmed by 2 bases and the J gene end by 6 bases; junction bases not matched to a gene: 10. For the CDR3, the DNA is TGTGCCATCAGTGAGGGACAGGCGATTACGCTCGAGCAGTACTTC. This translates into CAISEGQAITLEQYF.

The chain's CDR3 is CASSPGGAYGYTF. The DNA for the CDR3 is TGTGCCAGCAGCCCGGGGGGTGCCTATGGCTACACCTTC. V is TRBV5-6 and J is TRBJ1-2, with D possibly being TRBD1 (5 bases). V lost 4 bases and J 4 bases, leaving 11 bases between the germline ends. The CDR3 extends over 13 amino acids. Germline values: CDR1 SGHDT, CDR2 YYEEEE.

V gene TRBV3-1 (or the pseudogene TRBV3-2) combines with J gene TRBJ2-1, with D perhaps matching TRBD1 (5 bases). In germline, CDR1 is LGHDT, CDR2 YNNKEL (reference sequence). Trimming took 3 bases from V and 3 from J, leaving 15 bases between them. The CDR3 is 16 residues long. Here the CDR3 reads CASSQVAGRLYNEQFF. Here the CDR3 DNA reads TGTGCCAGCAGCCAGGTCGCAGGGCGACTCTACAATGAGCAGTTCTTC.

The V call is TRBV30, the J call TRBJ2-7; TRBD1 matches 11 bases. V lost 2 bases, J lost 6 bases, and 6 bases stayed unmatched. Germline lookup yields CDR1 GTSNPN and CDR2 SVGIG (reference sequence). The CDR3 contains 14 residues. The CDR3 sequence is CAWSNWTGGGEQYF. The CDR3 DNA follows: TGTGCCTGGAGTAACTGGACAGGGGGCGGCGAGCAGTACTTC.

The chain is built from TRBV7-8 and TRBJ1-4; D is unclear. Per the germline V gene, CDR1 is SGHVS and CDR2 is FQNEAQ. CDR3 length equals 16 residues. Trimming removed 5 bases from V and 0 bases from J, with 13 bases in between. CDR3 sequence: CASSQGRLATNEKLFF. The CDR3 DNA follows: TGTGCCAGCAGCCAAGGCAGACTCGCAACTAATGAAAAACTGTTTTTT.

This clone was detected once. The chain employs TRBV6-6 and TRBJ1-1; the match to TRBD1 covers 9 bases. The CDR3 spans 14 residues. Unmatched junction bases numbered 3, after V lost 4 bases and J lost 3 bases. Per the germline V gene, CDR1 is MNHNY and CDR2 is SVGAGI (reference sequence). For the CDR3, the DNA is TGTGCCAGCAGTTCACAGGGGGCGGACACTGAAGCTTTCTTT. Translating it yields CASSSQGADTEAFF.

The chain couples TRBV27 to TRBJ1-2; weak D call: TRBD1 (5 bases). V was pared by 4 bases and J by 7 bases, with 22 bases between. The CDR3 has 16 residues. Germline V lookup: CDR1 MNHEY, CDR2 SMNVEV (reference sequence). The CDR3 is CASSSYRSIQGSGYTF. CDR3 in DNA: TGTGCCAGCAGTTCATACCGATCGATTCAGGGAAGTGGCTACACCTTC.

The chain is built from TRBV5-5 and TRBJ1-1; TRBD1 agrees at 10 bases. Per germline, CDR1 SGHKS and CDR2 YYEKEE (reference sequence). V shed 4 bases, J shed 5 bases, and the junction held 8 bases outside the gene matches. CDR3 length equals 15 residues. CDR3 sequence reads: CASSTSGTGATEAFF. In nucleotides, the CDR3 is TGTGCCAGCAGCACCTCCGGGACAGGGGCAACTGAAGCTTTCTTT.

The table lists this clone with a count of one. The V and J genes are TRBV6-5 and TRBJ1-2, with no clear D. CDR1 is MNHEY and CDR2 is SVGAGI in the germline V gene. With 6 bases removed from V and 0 bases from J, the gap between germline ends came to 11 bases. The CDR3 length is 14 residues. The CDR3 is CASSHLYSNYGYTF. The CDR3 DNA follows: TGTGCCAGCAGCCACTTGTACTCTAACTATGGCTACACCTTC.

The chain links TRBV5-1 to TRBJ1-2; D ambiguous. Germline V gene data show CDR1 as SGHRS and CDR2 as YFSETQ. Trimming stripped 0 bases from V and 3 bases from J, with 12 bases between. This CDR3 is 15 amino acids long. The CDR3 sequence: CASSLVGTDDYGYTF. DNA of the CDR3: TGCGCCAGCAGCTTGGTCGGCACAGACGACTATGGCTACACCTTC.

This clone was seen a single time. The V call is TRBV2, the J call TRBJ1-4, with 7 nucleotides matching TRBD1. J gave up 0 bases and V 5 bases, and 9 bases lay outside the gene matches. The germline gives CDR1 SNHLY, CDR2 FYNNEI. The CDR3 contains 17 residues. The CDR3 here is CASSSSQGVPTNEKLFF. CDR3 in DNA: TGTGCCAGCAGTTCGTCCCAGGGGGTCCCAACTAATGAAAAACTGTTTTTT.

This chain links TRBV5-5 with TRBJ2-2; possibly TRBD1 for D (5 bases). The CDR3 consists of 15 residues. V lost 0 bases to trimming and J lost 2 bases, with 8 bases between them. Germline assignment: CDR1 SGHKS and CDR2 YYEKEE (reference sequence). The CDR3 DNA follows: TGTGCCAGCAGCTTGGGACAGCCCAACACCGGGGAGCTGTTTTTT. This gives the protein CASSLGQPNTGELFF. The complete variable domain, with remaining parts taken from reference TRBV5-5 and TRBJ2-2, reads DAGVTQSPTHLIKTRGQQVTLRCSPISGHKSVSWYQQVLGQGPQFIFQYYEKEERGRGNFPDRFSARQFPNYSSELNVNALLLGDSALYLCASSLGQPNTGELFFGEGSRLTVL.

The chain couples TRBV11-2 to TRBJ2-7; maybe TRBD2 (6 bases). Germline V lookup: CDR1 SGHAT, CDR2 FQNNGV. The germline V and J ends were trimmed by 6 bases and 1 base, with 19 bases remaining between them. CDR3 size: 16 residues. CDR3 sequence reads: CASRPGRGGASYEQYF. The CDR3 nucleotides read TGTGCCAGCAGGCCCGGGCGGGGCGGGGCTTCCTACGAGCAGTACTTC.

The J gene is TRBJ2-2, the V gene TRBV10-3; 8 bases align to TRBD1. The CDR3 has 12 amino acids. V gave up 10 bases and J gave up 5 bases; unmatched junction bases: 3. The germline V gene encodes CDR1 ENHRY and CDR2 SYGVKD. CDR3 protein: CATDRGTGELFF. In nucleotides, the CDR3 is TGTGCCACTGACAGGGGAACCGGGGAGCTGTTTTTT.

The chain combines TRBV9 with TRBJ2-5; 9 bases are a match to TRBD1. This CDR3 is built from 14 residues. The germline V gene encodes CDR1 SGDLS and CDR2 YYNGEE. The J segment lost 4 bases and the V segment lost 4 bases, leaving 5 bases of the junction unmatched. The CDR3 region is CASSRTGEGETQYF. The CDR3 DNA reads TGTGCCAGCAGCAGGACAGGGGAGGGAGAGACCCAGTACTTC.

CDR3 sequence (DNA): TGTGCCAGCAGCTCACCGGGACTAGCGGGGGACAATGAGCAGTTCTTC. Protein: CASSSPGLAGDNEQFF. V and J are TRBV5-8 and TRBJ2-1; 14 positions match TRBD2. The CDR3 spans 16 residues. V shed 3 bases, J shed 5 bases, and the junction held 4 bases outside the gene matches. CDR1 is SGHTS, CDR2 YDEGEE, per germline.

J is TRBJ1-2 and V is TRBV5-1; 9 bases agree with TRBD1. The CDR3 loop spans 14 amino acids. The V and J ends lost 4 bases and 8 bases, in that order; junction bases with no gene match: 9. Germline V gene sequence: CDR1 SGHRS, CDR2 YFSETQ. This CDR3 is CASSQTLTGGGYTF. The CDR3 coding sequence is TGCGCCAGCAGCCAAACTTTGACAGGGGGAGGCTACACCTTC.

This sequence joins TRBV7-8 and TRBJ1-4; TRBD1 is a possible D gene (6 bases). V lost 3 bases to trimming and J lost 8 bases, with 16 bases between them. Germline V gene data show CDR1 as SGHVS and CDR2 as FQNEAQ. The length of the CDR3 is 15 residues. CDR3 in amino acids: CASSFTGRDNEKLFF. Here the CDR3 DNA reads TGTGCCAGCAGCTTTACAGGGAGAGATAACGAAAAACTGTTTTTT.

The rearrangement joins TRBV2 to TRBJ2-3, with a weak D call TRBD1 (6 bases). The CDR3 totals 13 residues. V gave up 8 bases and J gave up 0 bases, with 9 bases separating them. CDR1 and CDR2 from the germline V gene are SNHLY and FYNNEI. CDR3 sequence (DNA): TGTGCCAGCGCAGGGGTAAGCACAGATACGCAGTATTTT. This codes for CASAGVSTDTQYF.

V gene TRBV19 combines with J gene TRBJ1-1; tentative D call: TRBD1 (5 bases). Germline V gene sequence: CDR1 LNHDA, CDR2 SQIVND (reference sequence). Trimming shortened V by 7 bases and J by 6 bases, and 18 bases separated the two germline ends. The CDR3 length is 14 residues. CDR3 sequence: CASTRGDPLAEAFF. CDR3 bases: TGTGCCAGTACCCGGGGGGACCCTCTCGCTGAAGCTTTCTTT.

As to this clone: Other DNA sequences from this sample encode an identical CDR3 as well. The genes are TRBV19 and TRBJ2-2, with TRBD1 matching over 11 bases. The CDR3 extends over 16 amino acids. The V and J ends lost 5 bases and 4 bases, in that order; junction bases with no gene match: 6. Germline loops: CDR1 LNHDA, CDR2 SQIVND (reference sequence). The CDR3 sequence is CASSPRTGGGTGELFF. The DNA for the CDR3 is TGTGCCAGTAGTCCCCGGACAGGGGGCGGCACCGGGGAGCTGTTTTTT.

The chain joins TRBV6-1 to TRBJ2-2; 7 bases match TRBD2. Germline trimming cut 2 bases from V and 6 bases from J; bases unmatched to any gene: 6. Germline V lookup: CDR1 MNHNS, CDR2 SASEGT. The CDR3 loop spans 15 amino acids. The DNA of the CDR3 is TGTGCCAGCAGTGAACCCGGGGGGTCGGCCGGGGAGCTGTTTTTT. Translation gives CASSEPGGSAGELFF.

The chain joins TRBV7-9 to TRBJ2-1; D is possibly TRBD2 (6 bases). This CDR3 comprises 15 residues. V lost 3 bases and J 7 bases, leaving 16 bases between the germline ends. The germline CDR1 and CDR2 sequences are SEHNR and FQNEAQ (reference sequence). DNA of the CDR3: TGTGCCAGCAGCTTTTACGAACTAGCTTCAAATGAGCAGTTCTTC. It yields the protein CASSFYELASNEQFF.

The chain is built from TRBV5-4 and TRBJ1-6; D remains ambiguous. This CDR3 comprises 14 residues. V was cut by 0 bases and J by 9 bases, with 10 bases left in between. Germline CDR1 is SGHNT and CDR2 is YYREEE (reference sequence). Written as DNA, the CDR3 is TGTGCCAGCAGCTTGGAGGCAGGCTCTTCACCCCTCCACTTT. This translates into CASSLEAGSSPLHF.

CDR3: CASRMTSDNNEQFF. The CDR3 bases are TGCGCCAGCAGGATGACTAGCGACAACAATGAGCAGTTCTTC. This sequence joins TRBV5-1 and TRBJ2-1; 8 positions match TRBD2. The CDR3 totals 14 residues. CDR1 is SGHRS and CDR2 is YFSETQ in the germline V gene. J gave up 5 bases and V 5 bases, and 6 bases lay outside the gene matches.

The sample holds a few counts of this clone. V is TRBV15 and J is TRBJ2-7; 12 bases map to TRBD2. The CDR3 totals 15 residues. The ends lost 3 bases at V and 2 bases at J; junction bases unmatched: 2. Germline V gives CDR1 LNHNV, CDR2 YYDKDF (reference sequence). CDR3 nucleotide sequence: TGTGCCACCAGCAGGACTAGCGGGGGTGCCTACGAGCAGTACTTC. This codes for CATSRTSGGAYEQYF.

This rearrangement joins TRBV19 to TRBJ2-5; tentative D call: TRBD1 (6 bases). The CDR3 totals 15 residues. The germline V gene has CDR1 LNHDA and CDR2 SQIVND (reference sequence). V dropped 5 bases and J dropped 4 bases, with 17 bases sitting between them. DNA of the CDR3: TGTGCCAGTAGTCGGCCCAGGGGATATGGAGAGACCCAGTACTTC. It codes for CASSRPRGYGETQYF.

The gene calls are TRBV20-1 and TRBJ1-1; D remains ambiguous. CDR1 is DFQATT, CDR2 SNEGSKA, per germline (reference sequence). The CDR3 length is 11 residues. Trimming removed 0 bases at V and 5 bases at J, with 4 bases between. CDR3 nucleotides: TGCAGTGCTAGAGAAGAGACTGAAGCTTTCTTT. It translates to CSAREETEAFF.